This passage covers 27 T cell receptor beta chains from one sample sequenced in a study of long-term antiretroviral therapy in people with HIV. At the survey level, the v3.0 immunoSEQ assay was run. Libraries were prepared by immunoSEQ multiplex PCR; TCRdb keeps only in-frame clonotypes and omits some of them. The sample lists over 8,500 clones, roughly three quarters occurring once. The material was unsorted PBMCs, obtained at the start of antiretroviral therapy, before treatment. These receptors came from a man younger than 45 with HIV.

The CDR3 coding sequence is TGTGCCAGCAGTGACAGGCATTCGGATACGCAGTATTTT. As protein: CASSDRHSDTQYF. V usage is TRBV6-4 and J usage is TRBJ2-3, with D uncertain. V was pared by 2 bases and J by 6 bases, with 9 bases between. The CDR3 runs 13 residues. Germline loops: CDR1 MRHNA, CDR2 SNTAGT.

The J gene is TRBJ2-7, the V gene TRBV27; 9 positions agree with TRBD2. Germline-derived CDR1 and CDR2 are MNHEY and SMNVEV (reference sequence). The CDR3 spans 14 residues. Losses at the gene ends were 5 bases for V and 1 base for J; bases not matched to a gene: 3. CDR3 in amino acids: CASSPLAGSYEQYF. In DNA form, the CDR3 reads TGTGCCAGCAGTCCACTAGCGGGTTCCTACGAGCAGTACTTC.

In this sample, this clone turned up once. The V and J genes are TRBV28 and TRBJ2-1; D is ambiguous. V lost 6 bases to trimming and J lost 2 bases, with 14 bases between them. This CDR3 has 15 amino acids. The germline V gene encodes CDR1 MDHEN and CDR2 SYDVKM. The CDR3 region is CASRERTVTYNEQFF. In DNA form, the CDR3 reads TGTGCCAGCAGGGAACGAACAGTAACCTACAATGAGCAGTTCTTC.

V is TRBV28 and J is TRBJ1-4; TRBD1 is a possible D gene (6 bases). The CDR3 extends over 14 amino acids. V lost 0 bases, J lost 7 bases, and 9 bases lay in between. Germline-derived CDR1 and CDR2 are MDHEN and SYDVKM. The CDR3: CASSLWQGSEKLFF. The CDR3, as DNA: TGTGCCAGCAGTTTATGGCAGGGGAGTGAAAAACTGTTTTTT.

The V gene is TRBV19, the J gene TRBJ2-7; TRBD2 might be the D (5 bases). Germline lookup yields CDR1 LNHDA and CDR2 SQIVND (reference sequence). Trimming took 3 bases from V and 3 from J, leaving 24 bases between them. The CDR3 covers 18 residues. The CDR3, as DNA: TGTGCCAGTAGTATTATAGCGACGGGCGGAGGTAGAGGCTACGAGCAGTACTTC. Amino acid sequence: CASSIIATGGGRGYEQYF.

The chain carries TRBV5-6 and TRBJ1-3, with D uncertain. CDR1 and CDR2 from the germline V gene are SGHDT and YYEEEE. V lost 5 bases, J lost 3 bases, and 6 bases lay in between. There are 12 residues in the CDR3. CDR3 amino acids: CASSAGGNTIYF. CDR3 DNA: TGTGCCAGCAGTGCTGGTGGAAACACCATATATTTT. Full variable domain (rest looked up from reference TRBV5-6 and TRBJ1-3): DAGVTQSPTHLIKTRGQQVTLRCSPKSGHDTVSWYQQALGQGPQFIFQYYEEEERQRGNFPDRFSGHQFPNYSSELNVNALLLGDSALYLCASSAGGNTIYFGEGSWLTVV.

The V call is TRBV7-8, the J call TRBJ2-7; D gene ambiguous. The CDR3 runs to 13 residues. The V end lost 2 bases, the J end lost 2 bases, and 7 bases lay between the germline ends. Germline-derived CDR1 and CDR2 are SGHVS and FQNEAQ. The CDR3 bases are TGTGCCAGCAGCTTAAGAGTACCCTACGAGCAGTACTTC. Its protein product is CASSLRVPYEQYF.

This clone was observed once. This rearrangement joins TRBV9 to TRBJ2-7; D remains ambiguous. The V end was cut by 0 bases, the J end by 4 bases, with 11 bases between. This CDR3 has 14 amino acids. Per the germline V gene, CDR1 is SGDLS and CDR2 is YYNGEE. The CDR3 region is CASSVVPGSYEQYF. The DNA for the CDR3 is TGTGCCAGCAGCGTAGTCCCGGGTTCGTACGAGCAGTACTTC.

In this sample, this clone turned up a few times. The genes are TRBV4-1 and TRBJ2-7; a weak D match, TRBD1 (5 bases). Germline assignment: CDR1 MGHRA and CDR2 YSYEKL. Trimming took 1 base from V and 4 from J, leaving 11 bases between them. The CDR3 contains 14 residues. The CDR3 DNA sequence: TGCGCCAGCAGCCAAGGACAGTTTTTATACGAGCAGTACTTC. Encoded protein: CASSQGQFLYEQYF.

The rearrangement links TRBV7-2 to TRBJ1-6; TRBD1 might be the D (5 bases). The germline CDR1 and CDR2 sequences are SGHTA and FQGNSA. The CDR3 contains 17 residues. V was trimmed by 6 bases and J by 0 bases, leaving 15 bases between them. The CDR3 loop reads CASREGVGSSYNSPLHF. Written as DNA, the CDR3 is TGTGCCAGCAGGGAAGGGGTAGGGAGCTCCTATAATTCACCCCTCCACTTT.

This clone was seen only once. V usage is TRBV5-1 and J usage is TRBJ2-1, with 9 bases that match TRBD2. The V and J ends lost 3 bases and 8 bases, in that order; junction bases with no gene match: 6. CDR1 and CDR2 from the germline V gene are SGHRS and YFSETQ. The CDR3 has 14 amino acids. The CDR3 loop is CASSSGTSYHEQFF. For the CDR3, the DNA is TGCGCCAGCAGCTCCGGGACTAGCTATCATGAGCAGTTCTTC.

This chain uses TRBV10-3 with TRBJ2-5; TRBD1 is a possible D gene (6 bases). V was clipped by 6 bases and J by 3 bases, with 17 bases between them. The germline V gene encodes CDR1 ENHRY and CDR2 SYGVKD. This CDR3 has 15 amino acids. The CDR3 DNA sequence: TGTGCCATCAGCCCTGGTGGTGCAGGGGAAGAGACCCAGTACTTC. Its translation: CAISPGGAGEETQYF.

V is TRBV6-5 and J is TRBJ1-2, with D unclear. This CDR3 has 12 residues. CDR1 MNHEY and CDR2 SVGAGI come from the germline V gene. V lost 6 bases and J lost 0, with 5 bases in between. The CDR3, as DNA: TGTGCCAGCAGATCCCCTAACTATGGCTACACCTTC. Translating it yields CASRSPNYGYTF.

The chain uses TRBV9 and TRBJ2-5, with D perhaps matching TRBD2 (5 bases). V shed 3 bases and J shed 5 bases, with 14 bases lying between them. In germline, CDR1 is SGDLS, CDR2 YYNGEE. The CDR3 has 14 residues. The CDR3 DNA sequence: TGTGCCAGCAGCGCGAGAAGCGGACGGGAGACCCAGTACTTC. Translating gives CASSARSGRETQYF.

This clone has just a few counts. The chain's CDR3 is CASSYNDEQFF. The CDR3 DNA is TGTGCCAGCAGTTATAATGACGAGCAGTTCTTC. This chain joins TRBV6-6 and TRBJ2-1; unclear D gene. The CDR3 covers 11 residues. V lost 3 bases and J lost 10, with 7 bases in between. Germline V lookup: CDR1 MNHNY, CDR2 SVGAGI (reference sequence).

This clone was picked up one time. The V and J genes are TRBV7-9 and TRBJ1-2; weak D call: TRBD1 (6 bases). Trimming stripped 1 base from V and 8 bases from J, with 17 bases between. This CDR3 region has 15 residues. From germline, CDR1 is SEHNR and CDR2 FQNEAQ (reference sequence). CDR3 protein: CASSLGGAGAQGYTF. The CDR3, as DNA: TGTGCCAGCAGCTTAGGGGGAGCAGGGGCCCAAGGCTACACCTTC. The full variable domain, in which reference TRBV7-9 and TRBJ1-2 provide the parts outside the CDR3, is DTGVSQNPRHKITKRGQNVTFRCDPISEHNRLYWYRQTLGQGPEFLTYFQNEAQLEKSRLLSDRFSAERPKGSFSTLEIQRTEQGDSAMYLCASSLGGAGAQGYTFGSGTRLTVV.

This sequence joins TRBV7-9 and TRBJ2-3; the match to TRBD1 covers 10 bases. Germline CDR1 reads SEHNR; CDR2 reads FQNEAQ (reference sequence). Trimming removed 5 bases from V and 4 bases from J; junction bases left unmatched: 6. The CDR3 has 15 residues. In nucleotides, the CDR3 is TGTGCCAGCAGCCTATGGACAGGGGGTTCAGATACGCAGTATTTT. It codes for CASSLWTGGSDTQYF.

The chain has TRBV7-2 and TRBJ1-4, with D tentatively TRBD1 (6 bases). V was trimmed by 7 bases and J by 8 bases, leaving 17 bases between them. Germline V gene sequence: CDR1 SGHTA, CDR2 FQGNSA. This CDR3 is 14 amino acids long. Here the CDR3 reads CASTRGGAEEKLFF. The CDR3 bases are TGTGCCAGCACCCGGGGGGGGGCAGAGGAAAAACTGTTTTTT. The variable domain in full, completed from reference TRBV7-2 and TRBJ1-4, reads GAGVSQSPSNKVTEKGKDVELRCDPISGHTALYWYRQSLGQGLEFLIYFQGNSAPDKSGLPSDRFSAERTGGSVSTLTIQRTQQEDSAVYLCASTRGGAEEKLFFGSGTQLSVL.

This chain uses TRBV19 with TRBJ2-7; a possible D gene is TRBD2 (6 bases). The CDR3 sequence is 13 residues long. V gave up 6 bases and J gave up 1 base, with 10 bases separating them. Germline V gene data show CDR1 as LNHDA and CDR2 as SQIVND (reference sequence). CDR3 coding DNA: TGTGCCAGTAGCCGGGACTCTTCCTACGAGCAGTACTTC. Its translation: CASSRDSSYEQYF.

J is TRBJ1-5 and V is TRBV6-5; TRBD1 agrees at 7 bases. The V and J ends lost 5 bases and 7 bases, in that order; junction bases with no gene match: 8. CDR1 and CDR2 from the germline V gene are MNHEY and SVGAGI. CDR3 length: 14 residues. The CDR3 is CASSDTGVGQPQHF. The CDR3, as DNA: TGTGCCAGCAGTGACACAGGGGTAGGCCAGCCCCAGCATTTT.

In DNA form, the CDR3 reads TGTGCCAGCAGCCCAGCAGCAGGGGGAAGTCAGCCCCAGCATTTT. This codes for CASSPAAGGSQPQHF. The genes are TRBV7-8 and TRBJ1-5; TRBD1 matches at 7 bases. Germline-derived CDR1 and CDR2 are SGHVS and FQNEAQ. J was trimmed by 6 bases and V by 5 bases; bases with no gene match: 10. The CDR3 totals 15 residues.

This chain connects TRBV18 to TRBJ2-1, with TRBD2 matching over 12 bases. Germline V gene data show CDR1 as KGHSH and CDR2 as LQKENI. V trimming: 6 bases; J trimming: 8 bases; junction bases outside the gene matches: 11. This CDR3 comprises 16 residues. The CDR3 nucleotides are TGTGCCAGCTCCCTAATCCCTAGCGGGGGGGCCCATGAGCAGTTCTTC. It codes for CASSLIPSGGAHEQFF. Drawing the rest from reference TRBV18 and TRBJ2-1, the complete variable domain is NAGVMQNPRHLVRRRGQEARLRCSPMKGHSHVYWYRQLPEEGLKFMVYLQKENIIDESGMPKERFSAEFPKEGPSILRIQQVVRGDSAAYFCASSLIPSGGAHEQFFGPGTRLTVL.

This clone was recorded only once. The chain uses TRBV7-9 and TRBJ2-1, with D unclear. Germline CDR1 is SEHNR and CDR2 is FQNEAQ (reference sequence). The V gene lost 3 bases and the J gene lost 2 bases, with 8 bases spanning the gap. There are 14 residues in the CDR3. The CDR3 DNA sequence: TGTGCCAGCAGCTTGGGATGGACCTACAATGAGCAGTTCTTC. Translation gives CASSLGWTYNEQFF.

V and J are TRBV6-5 and TRBJ2-7, with D hard to call. This CDR3 contains 13 residues. Germline assignment: CDR1 MNHEY and CDR2 SVGAGI. Trimming took off 5 bases at V and 2 bases at J, with 10 bases between the two ends. The CDR3 here is CASSHKPPYEQYF. In nucleotides, the CDR3 is TGTGCCAGCAGTCACAAGCCTCCCTACGAGCAGTACTTC.

The J gene is TRBJ1-6, the V gene TRBV6-6; no reliable D call. The CDR3 consists of 15 residues. The V end lost 4 bases, the J end lost 0 bases, and 7 bases lay between the germline ends. Germline CDR1 reads MNHNY; CDR2 reads SVGAGI (reference sequence). CDR3 bases: TGTGCCAGCAGTTCCCCGGCCTCCTATAATTCACCCCTCCACTTT. This codes for CASSSPASYNSPLHF.

This chain uses TRBV5-4 with TRBJ1-1; D remains unclear. This CDR3 is 13 amino acids long. Germline CDR1 and CDR2: SGHNT and YYREEE (reference sequence). V was shortened by 4 bases and J by 0 bases, with 7 bases between the two germline ends. CDR3 in amino acids: CASSVPLNTEAFF. DNA for the CDR3: TGTGCCAGCAGCGTCCCCCTGAACACTGAAGCTTTCTTT.

This clone was observed once. The chain links TRBV5-1 to TRBJ1-1; tentative D call: TRBD1 (5 bases). Trimming removed 4 bases from V and 1 base from J, with 14 bases in between. The CDR3 extends over 15 amino acids. CDR1 and CDR2 (germline): SGHRS, YFSETQ. CDR3 amino acids: CASSPPRGRNTEAFF. CDR3 coding DNA: TGCGCCAGCAGCCCCCCCCGGGGGAGGAACACTGAAGCTTTCTTT.